The present entry profiles one T cell receptor beta chain with its context. Its antigen is unknown. Trimming removed 1 base from V and 0 bases from J, with 12 bases in between. Germline CDR1 and CDR2: SNHLY and FYNNEI. The CDR3 covers 16 residues. This sample is part of a study of vaccination and CD4 T cells after COVID-19. Noted treatment: roughly ten-day PBMC culture with coronavirus spike peptide pools or control peptides (ViraFEST assay). Sequencing of cultured CD4+ T cell DNA used the Oncomine TCR Beta short-read assay. TCRdb re-called the PCR reads through MiXCR, storing one row per CDR3 protein. Seen here are roughly 16,000 distinct CDR3 sequences, around half observed once, and the top ten hold roughly 3.5%.

The specimen was CD4+ T cells from blood, cultured in vitro, collected before SARS-CoV-2 vaccination. This chain uses TRBV2 with TRBJ1-2; possibly TRBD1 for D (5 bases). The clonotype was recovered from a human donor who had recovered from COVID-19. The CDR3 region is CASSEVIGATNYGYTF. In DNA form, the CDR3 reads TGTGCCAGCAGTGAAGTAATAGGGGCAACTAACTATGGCTACACCTTC.